This TCR beta chain emerged from a study of OX40 agonist ivuxolimab in advanced cancers. About the study: Dose-escalation patients had hepatocellular carcinoma, melanoma, renal cell or head and neck cancer.

Excluded were patients having autoimmune disease history or systemic immunosuppression. Sequencing used immunoSEQ multiplex PCR; TCRdb keeps in-frame clones, though not all of them. The profile shows tens of thousands of clones, around 86% of them singletons. The CDR3 has 16 amino acids. V was pared by 0 bases and J by 3 bases, with 16 bases between. Per germline, CDR1 SGHRS and CDR2 YFSETQ. The chain employs TRBV5-1 and TRBJ2-7; tentative D call: TRBD2 (6 bases). The source of this sequence is an adult with an advanced solid tumor such as melanoma, head and neck, liver or kidney cancer. Sequencing used CD4+ or CD8+ T cells sorted from blood, obtained in a trial of the OX40 agonist ivuxolimab. CDR3 residues: CASSLAEGAGNYEQYF. The CDR3 DNA is TGCGCCAGCAGCTTGGCGGAGGGCGCCGGAAACTACGAGCAGTACTTC.